This T cell receptor beta chain was obtained from a study of T cells after yellow fever vaccination. Germline loops: CDR1 SGHTA, CDR2 FQGNSA. There are 13 residues in the CDR3. This clonotype was detected ten times or more. A junction end diverges from the germline sequence, so it may reflect a read error. TCRdb analysed the 5' RACE reads with MiXCR anew, one entry per CDR3 protein. The top ten hold around 19% of the sample, which has some 250,000 distinct CDR3 sequences, roughly 3.7% seen once. V and J are TRBV7-2 and TRBJ2-5, with D perhaps assigned TRBD1 or TRBD2 (5 bases each). The source of this sequence is a man aged 18 to 29 who received the YFV17D yellow fever vaccine. The sequencing here drew on PBMCs, taken 15 days after the yellow fever booster vaccination. CDR3 region: CASSLVSGTRGNF. The CDR3 bases are TGTGCCAGCAGCTTAGTATCCGGGACCCGAGGGAACTTC.